Given below is one TCR beta chain in context. The CDR3 has 15 residues. Germline loops: CDR1 SGHRS, CDR2 YFSETQ. V lost 4 bases to trimming and J lost 7 bases; unmatched junction nucleotides: 13. Data came from immunoSEQ multiplex PCR; TCRdb stores just in-frame clones and leaves some out. This table holds about 21,000 clones, over 70% found once. This sample was included in a study of immune evolution from preneoplasia to lung adenocarcinoma. This TCR was sampled from a person aged 55 to 70 with lung adenocarcinoma. This rearrangement joins TRBV5-1 to TRBJ1-2; TRBD1 aligns across 7 bases. Source material: FFPE invasive lung adenocarcinoma tissue. CDR3 sequence: CASSLGTDLSIGYTF. The CDR3 DNA reads TGCGCCAGCAGCCTAGGGACAGATCTTTCTATTGGCTACACCTTC.